These T cell receptor beta chains were read from a single sample in a study of blood T cell repertoires in COVID-19. The repertoire was sequenced with immunoSEQ multiplex PCR; TCRdb's copy has only in-frame clones and lacks some. The sample records 70,000 to 95,000 clones, 65% to 90% being singletons. Sequenced material: peripheral blood. These receptors were collected from a woman in her fifties or sixties with acute or convalescent COVID-19. CDR3s include the opening cysteine and the closing phenylalanine or tryptophan.

V gene: TRBV3-1/TRBV3-2; CDR3 length: 12; CDR3 protein: CASSQVAYEQYF
V gene: TRBV30; CDR3 length: 13; CDR3 protein: CAWGLGQVPAAFF
V gene: TRBV5-5; CDR3 length: 12; CDR3 protein: CASSFDKYGYTF
V gene: TRBV5-6; CDR3 length: 16; CDR3 protein: CASSAVGREDTGELFF
V gene: TRBV7-6; CDR3 length: 17; CDR3 protein: CASSLAPPGEGNYGYTF
V gene: TRBV5-1; CDR3 length: 16; CDR3 protein: CASSWKWESPSYEQYF
V gene: TRBV14; CDR3 length: 17; CDR3 protein: CASSQASWQGWNSPLHF
V gene: TRBV2; CDR3 length: 13; CDR3 protein: CASTGGTTREQYF
V gene: TRBV19; CDR3 length: 13; CDR3 protein: CASSMGLDNEQFF
V gene: TRBV2; CDR3 length: 16; CDR3 protein: CASSQGLAVRTDTQYF
V gene: TRBV5-5; CDR3 length: 14; CDR3 protein: CASSLMDRPYGYTF
V gene: TRBV25-1; CDR3 length: 13; CDR3 protein: CASRGQTTGELFF
V gene: TRBV7-9; CDR3 length: 15; CDR3 protein: CASSPFWAVGNEQFF
V gene: TRBV6-5; CDR3 length: 15; CDR3 protein: CASSYGGQGGSPLHF
V gene: TRBV27; CDR3 length: 15; CDR3 protein: CASRLTSGFPYEQYF
V gene: TRBV21-1; CDR3 length: 17; CDR3 protein: CASRGSTGIPRTYEQYF
V gene: TRBV19; CDR3 length: 13; CDR3 protein: CASSTSYTGELFF
V gene: TRBV4-2; CDR3 length: 19; CDR3 protein: CASSAQRFGSGLGAGEQFF
V gene: TRBV11-3; CDR3 length: 13; CDR3 protein: CASSGGGTDTQYF
V gene: TRBV5-1; CDR3 length: 17; CDR3 protein: CASSSTTGLAGQETQYF
V gene: TRBV21-1; CDR3 length: 13; CDR3 protein: CASRREGNEKLFF
V gene: TRBV5-1; CDR3 length: 15; CDR3 protein: CASSLAGGLNNEQFF
V gene: TRBV4-1; CDR3 length: 13; CDR3 protein: CASSFPGGEPQHF
V gene: TRBV28; CDR3 length: 14; CDR3 protein: CASSRRDRYSPLHF
V gene: TRBV18; CDR3 length: 14; CDR3 protein: CASSRAGATDTQYF
V gene: TRBV19; CDR3 length: 15; CDR3 protein: CATRGSSGAKYEQYF
V gene: TRBV19; CDR3 length: 15; CDR3 protein: CASHPRGPMNTEAFF
V gene: TRBV6-2/TRBV6-3; CDR3 length: 13; CDR3 protein: CASSYSIEQRAFF
V gene: TRBV7-8; CDR3 length: 15; CDR3 protein: CASSRGGTNTGELFF
V gene: TRBV18; CDR3 length: 15; CDR3 protein: CASSQRGGRNTEAFF
V gene: TRBV11-2; CDR3 length: 15; CDR3 protein: CASSFLAGFTGELFF
V gene: TRBV7-2; CDR3 length: 17; CDR3 protein: CASSLAGGVSGANVLTF
V gene: TRBV19; CDR3 length: 17; CDR3 protein: CASSPLGQGKTNEKLFF
V gene: TRBV2; CDR3 length: 13; CDR3 protein: CASTFRQDNEQFF
V gene: TRBV28; CDR3 length: 17; CDR3 protein: CASSSAGTSGTSYEQYF
V gene: TRBV10-2; CDR3 length: 12; CDR3 protein: CASRAGGETQYF
V gene: TRBV7-6; CDR3 length: 16; CDR3 protein: CASSLGWLFPLNEQFF
V gene: TRBV11-2; CDR3 length: 17; CDR3 protein: CASSLRPGLGDLYEQYF
V gene: TRBV7-8; CDR3 length: 13; CDR3 protein: CASSSSGPYEQYF
V gene: TRBV7-8; CDR3 length: 13; CDR3 protein: CASRFRGREKLFF
V gene: TRBV7-3; CDR3 length: 13; CDR3 protein: CASSLGGSDEQFF
V gene: TRBV14; CDR3 length: 14; CDR3 protein: CASSPPSVYTEAFF
V gene: TRBV19; CDR3 length: 17; CDR3 protein: CASSTGTSRLGANVLTF
V gene: TRBV4-3; CDR3 length: 15; CDR3 protein: CASSHRTSGIYEQYF
V gene: TRBV9; CDR3 length: 16; CDR3 protein: CASSVAAGTSTDTQYF
V gene: TRBV28; CDR3 length: 12; CDR3 protein: CASSLPVTEAFF
V gene: TRBV28; CDR3 length: 14; CDR3 protein: CASEGGRAVNEQFF
V gene: TRBV10-1; CDR3 length: 10; CDR3 protein: CASGYWGYTF
V gene: TRBV7-2; CDR3 length: 15; CDR3 protein: CASSVSWDTSYEQYF
V gene: TRBV5-1; CDR3 length: 15; CDR3 protein: CASSLSPTSAETQYF